These 3 T cell receptor beta chains were all obtained from the same sample, sequenced in a study of cytomegalovirus exposure and HLA in healthy donors. PCR was performed using 60 Vbeta and 13 Jbeta primers. Sequencing was performed with immunoSEQ multiplex PCR; in TCRdb, only in-frame clones are kept and a portion is missing. Among around 150,000 clones, about two thirds were seen once, and the ten largest hold under 3.5%. Sequences were obtained from PBMCs. These receptor sequences come from a woman in her twenties or thirties in good health and CMV-seronegative.

J is TRBJ2-3 and V is TRBV5-4, with 8 bases identical to TRBD2. Germline loops: CDR1 SGHNT, CDR2 YYREEE (reference sequence). V was clipped by 1 base and J by 6 bases; unmatched bases: 10. The CDR3 sequence is 16 residues long. The CDR3 here is CASSLPPSGSLDTQYF. CDR3 nucleotide sequence: TGTGCCAGCAGCTTGCCGCCGAGCGGGAGTCTGGATACGCAGTATTTT.

V is TRBV2 and J is TRBJ2-5, with 7 bases that match TRBD1. The germline V gene encodes CDR1 SNHLY and CDR2 FYNNEI. J lost 7 bases, V lost 3 bases, and 2 bases had no gene match. The CDR3 sequence is 12 residues long. CDR3 loop: CASSEDRLTQYF. Written as DNA, the CDR3 is TGTGCCAGCAGTGAGGACAGGCTGACCCAGTACTTC.

This clone was found a few times. The J gene is TRBJ2-7, the V gene TRBV21-1; TRBD2 is the table's D call, not checked against the DNA. TRBV21-1 is assigned pseudogene status. The CDR3 runs to 12 residues. The CDR3 region is CASLSSGYEQYF. As DNA, the CDR3 is TGTGCCAGCTTAAGTTCGGGATACGAGCAGTACTTC.